The 31 T cell receptor beta chains below come from one sample, sequenced in a study of T cells expressing NK-cell markers. One entry per CDR3 protein, without DNA, is what TCRdb gives after re-calling the 5' RACE reads. This repertoire includes a few hundred thousand distinct CDR3 sequences. Sequences were obtained from blood T cells: a sorted CD56 or NKG2C T cell subset, CD4+ or CD8+ T cells, or bulk PBMC T cells (not recorded which). Receptors originate from a man aged 18 to 30 in good health.

CDR3 loop: CASNDYPGSYEQYF. The chain has TRBV19 and TRBJ2-7; the D call of TRBD2 rests on TCRdb alone, since no DNA is present to check it. In germline, CDR1 is LNHDA, CDR2 SQIVND (reference sequence). The length of the CDR3 is 14 residues.

The chain carries TRBV12-3 or TRBV12-4 and TRBJ1-5; TCRdb's D gene call, TRBD1, goes unchecked for lack of DNA. The CDR3 contains 15 residues. The chain's CDR3 is CASSLGAGGGQPQHF.

The chain links TRBV12-3 or TRBV12-4 to TRBJ2-2; the D call from TCRdb, TRBD2, cannot be confirmed without DNA. The CDR3 runs 13 residues. CDR3 in amino acids: CASCGSSTGELFF.

The rearrangement links TRBV5-1 to TRBJ2-7; lacking DNA, the TRBD2 call made by TCRdb goes unchecked. CDR1 and CDR2 (germline): SGHRS, YFSETQ. This CDR3 is 16 amino acids long. CDR3 sequence: CASSLQSGPGSYEQYF. Using reference TRBV5-1 and TRBJ2-7 for the parts outside the CDR3, the full variable domain is KAGVTQTPRYLIKTRGQQVTLSCSPISGHRSVSWYQQTPGQGLQFLFEYFSETQRNKGNFPGRFSGRQFSNSRSEMNVSTLELGDSALYLCASSLQSGPGSYEQYFGPGTRLTVT.

This CDR3 is CASSSSGGPKNIQYF. The chain employs TRBV7-9 and TRBJ2-4; TCRdb indicates TRBD1, and absent DNA this call remains unverified. The CDR3 runs to 15 residues. CDR1 SEHNR and CDR2 FQNEAQ come from the germline V gene (reference sequence).

The CDR3 sequence: CASSLPGRGPQHF. This chain uses TRBV7-9 with TRBJ1-5; the D call from TCRdb, TRBD1, cannot be confirmed without DNA. Per germline, CDR1 SEHNR and CDR2 FQNEAQ (reference sequence). The CDR3 totals 13 residues.

The J gene is TRBJ1-1, the V gene TRBV29-1. Germline V lookup: CDR1 SQVTM, CDR2 ANQGSEA. This CDR3 is built from 11 residues. CDR3 sequence: CSGVDGSEAFF.

The chain employs TRBV6-2 or TRBV6-3 and TRBJ2-3; no DNA is available, so the TRBD1 call from TCRdb remains unchecked. Germline assignment: CDR1 MNHEY and CDR2 SVGEGT. This CDR3 region has 14 residues. The CDR3 reads CASSRDPYSDTQYF.

The chain combines TRBV18 with TRBJ2-1; lacking DNA, the TRBD2 call made by TCRdb goes unchecked. The CDR3 extends over 16 amino acids. Germline loops: CDR1 KGHSH, CDR2 LQKENI. The CDR3 sequence: CASSPSGAGVGNEQFF.

This chain joins TRBV5-6 and TRBJ2-7. CDR1 and CDR2 (germline): SGHDT, YYEEEE. The length of the CDR3 is 13 residues. The CDR3: CASRARLDYEQYF.

This chain links TRBV20-1 with TRBJ2-1; TCRdb's assignment of TRBD2 cannot be checked, as there is no DNA. Germline V gene sequence: CDR1 DFQATT, CDR2 SNEGSKA (reference sequence). This CDR3 has 14 amino acids. The CDR3 reads CSAGGTTGWNEQFF.

The V and J genes are TRBV7-9 and TRBJ1-1; TCRdb's assignment of TRBD1 cannot be checked, as there is no DNA. CDR3 length: 15 amino acids. Germline assignment: CDR1 SEHNR and CDR2 FQNEAQ (reference sequence). CDR3 protein: CASSLDRGQRTEAFF.

This chain links TRBV18 with TRBJ1-2; TCRdb indicates TRBD1, and absent DNA this call remains unverified. In germline, CDR1 is KGHSH, CDR2 LQKENI. The CDR3 spans 16 residues. CDR3 loop: CASSPPLGQGANGYTF.

The chain recombines TRBV4-2 with TRBJ2-1; with no DNA, the TCRdb D assignment of TRBD1 cannot be verified. Germline V CDR1 and CDR2: LGHNA, YNFKEQ. The CDR3 length is 14 residues. This CDR3 reads CASSQEVRGSEQFF.

V usage is TRBV11-2 and J usage is TRBJ2-5; the TCRdb D gene call, TRBD2, has no DNA to confirm it. This CDR3 is built from 19 residues. Germline values: CDR1 SGHAT, CDR2 FQNNGV. The CDR3 sequence: CASSPQTPASGRASETQYF.

V is TRBV2 and J is TRBJ1-4; absent DNA, TCRdb's TRBD1 call cannot be checked. The CDR3 length is 16 residues. Germline V lookup: CDR1 SNHLY, CDR2 FYNNEI. The CDR3 reads CASKGQGIWDGEKLFF.

The rearrangement links TRBV18 to TRBJ2-2. The V gene's germline CDR1 is KGHSH and CDR2 LQKENI. The CDR3 length is 15 residues. Here the CDR3 reads CASSPPTANRGELFF.

The chain recombines TRBV27 with TRBJ2-7; TCRdb's D call of TRBD2 is untestable without DNA. The CDR3 length is 14 residues. Germline V gene lookup returns CDR1 MNHEY and CDR2 SMNVEV (reference sequence). The CDR3 loop reads CASSFPGPTGEQYF.

The chain uses TRBV5-1 and TRBJ1-1. CDR3 length: 13 residues. CDR1 is SGHRS, CDR2 YFSETQ, per germline. This CDR3 is CASSLEVATEAFF.

The chain recombines TRBV15 with TRBJ2-2; the TCRdb call, TRBD2, lacks DNA for checking. Germline V gives CDR1 LNHNV, CDR2 YYDKDF (reference sequence). The CDR3 covers 16 residues. The chain's CDR3 is CATSRVASGNTGELFF.

V gene TRBV20-1 combines with J gene TRBJ2-5. The CDR3 is 12 residues long. The germline V gene has CDR1 DFQATT and CDR2 SNEGSKA (reference sequence). The CDR3: CSARDLRETQYF.

V gene TRBV29-1 combines with J gene TRBJ2-5; TCRdb's assignment of TRBD1 cannot be checked, as there is no DNA. The V gene's germline CDR1 is SQVTM and CDR2 ANQGSEA. This CDR3 is built from 13 residues. The chain's CDR3 is CSVERDRQETQYF.

The rearrangement uses TRBV2 and TRBJ1-2. There are 15 residues in the CDR3. Germline V gene sequence: CDR1 SNHLY, CDR2 FYNNEI. CDR3: CASRGSGRANYGYTF.

V is TRBV29-1 and J is TRBJ2-7; the TCRdb call, TRBD2, lacks DNA for checking. This CDR3 has 14 amino acids. Germline CDR1 SQVTM, CDR2 ANQGSEA. The CDR3 is CSVESGIGAYEQYF.

The chain recombines TRBV12-3 or TRBV12-4 with TRBJ2-1; the D call of TRBD1 rests on TCRdb alone, since no DNA is present to check it. This CDR3 has 14 residues. The CDR3 protein is CASSPGGPYNEQFF.

CDR3 in amino acids: CASSPPTTAQNTGELFF. This rearrangement joins TRBV18 to TRBJ2-2; absent DNA, TCRdb's TRBD1 call cannot be checked. This CDR3 spans 17 amino acids. Germline V gives CDR1 KGHSH, CDR2 LQKENI.

The rearrangement joins TRBV7-8 to TRBJ1-1. Germline V gives CDR1 SGHVS, CDR2 FQNEAQ. The CDR3 is made up of 15 amino acids. CDR3: CASRKGRDMNTEAFF.

The chain links TRBV20-1 to TRBJ2-2; TCRdb lists TRBD1, though no DNA is available to test this call. Germline loops: CDR1 DFQATT, CDR2 SNEGSKA (reference sequence). The CDR3 extends over 15 amino acids. Here the CDR3 reads CSARGQGRGTGELFF.

This chain uses TRBV24-1 with TRBJ2-5; the D call from TCRdb, TRBD1, cannot be confirmed without DNA. Per germline, CDR1 KGHDR and CDR2 SFDVKD. The CDR3 has 17 amino acids. The CDR3 here is CATSGPTVPAGLETQYF.

The chain carries TRBV4-3 and TRBJ2-3. The CDR3 length is 15 residues. CDR1 and CDR2 from the germline V gene are LGHNA and YSLEER. This CDR3 reads CASSQGSASTDTQYF.

J is TRBJ2-5 and V is TRBV30; TCRdb's D call of TRBD2 is untestable without DNA. In germline, CDR1 is GTSNPN, CDR2 SVGIG (reference sequence). The CDR3 spans 16 residues. This CDR3 is CAWSLGSGVVQETQYF. Filled out from reference TRBV30 and TRBJ2-5, the complete variable domain reads SQTIHQWPATLVQPVGSPLSLECTVEGTSNPNLYWYRQAAGRGLQLLFYSVGIGQISSEVPQNLSASRPQDRQFILSSKKLLLSDSGFYLCAWSLGSGVVQETQYFGPGTRLLVL.